The next 2 T cell receptor beta chains were all read from a single sample in a study of T-cell reconstitution after alpha-beta-depleted transplantation in children. The TCRbeta library was prepared with unique molecular identifiers. TCRdb fed the PCR reads into MiXCR, producing one record per CDR3 protein. The top ten hold approximately 14% of the sample, which has fewer than 550,000 distinct CDR3 sequences, approximately 10% seen once. Sequencing was performed on PBMCs, mostly from graft donor cells, taken 180 days after TCRalphabeta/CD19-depleted stem cell transplant. All receptors derive from a female patient aged 2 to 10 who had a stem cell transplant for aplastic anemia, so the T cells may come from the graft donor.

This clonotype was seen more than once but under ten times. The chain combines TRBV4-3 with TRBJ2-7, with D possibly being TRBD2 (6 bases). Germline values: CDR1 LGHNA, CDR2 YSLEER. The CDR3 consists of 16 residues. V dropped 0 bases and J dropped 0 bases, with 12 bases sitting between them. The CDR3 DNA follows: TGCGCCAGCAGCCAAGATGGGACTCCCAGCTCCTACGAGCAGTACGTC. As protein: CASSQDGTPSSYEQYV.

The chain couples TRBV5-1 to TRBJ2-2; TRBD2 aligns across 7 bases. J gave up 1 base and V 4 bases, and 10 bases lay outside the gene matches. The germline V gene has CDR1 SGHRS and CDR2 YFSETQ. The CDR3 contains 17 residues. The CDR3 loop reads CASSPGGARVNTGELFF. In DNA, the CDR3 is TGCGCCAGCAGCCCGGGAGGCGCGAGAGTGAACACCGGGGAGCTGTTTTTT.